The clone carrying this T cell receptor beta chain was observed once. The antigen remains undetermined. Researchers attached unique molecular identifiers to individual cDNA molecules. TCRdb processed the 5' RACE reads anew with MiXCR; each CDR3 protein has one entry. The profile shows around 23,000 distinct CDR3 sequences, 3.5% to 5.5% of them singletons. In germline, CDR1 is SGHTA, CDR2 FQGNSA. V was shortened by 5 bases and J by 0 bases, with 15 bases between the two germline ends. This CDR3 is 16 amino acids long. The data are from a study of early T cells in non-severe SARS-CoV-2 infection. The wider study: Bulk RNA from unsorted whole blood was sequenced; chains were unpaired. General study results and limits: Using VDJdb, the matching emphasized anti-spike CD8 responses while missing private and CD4 specificities.

This TCR was recovered from an adult who was a healthcare worker with PCR-confirmed SARS-CoV-2 infection or an uninfected control (not recorded which). This rearrangement joins TRBV7-2 to TRBJ2-3; D possibly corresponds to TRBD2 (6 bases). Specimen: whole blood. CDR3 coding DNA: TGTGCCAGCAGCCACCCCCCAGGGACTAGCACAGATACGCAGTATTTT. Amino acids: CASSHPPGTSTDTQYF.